A selection of T cell receptor beta chains follows, all from one sample in a study of blood T cells in healthy people across ages. MiXCR, run by TCRdb on the 5' RACE reads, gives a single entry per CDR3 protein. The sample consists of just under 550,000 distinct CDR3 sequences, less than 25% of them appearing once. These data also featured in a second study, about T cells of mothers and their children.

The source material was blood. The receptors come from a boy between 10 and 17 years old in good health. The CDR3 runs from the conserved cysteine through the conserved F or W. Each record gives: CDR3 protein, CDR3 DNA, V gene, clone size, J gene, D gene. A D gene is named only where the DNA matches it firmly. Clone size is stated in some rows and not others, as once, few, many or a class when expanded.

cdr3_aa: CASSVVNNEQFF; cdr3_nt: TGTGCCAGCAGCGTAGTTAACAATGAGCAGTTCTTC; v_call: TRBV9; clone_size: -; j_call: TRBJ2-1; d_call: -
cdr3_aa: CASSIGGVDLSNQPQHF; cdr3_nt: TGTGCCAGTAGTATAGGAGGGGTCGACCTTAGCAATCAGCCCCAGCATTTT; v_call: TRBV19; clone_size: few; j_call: TRBJ1-5; d_call: -
cdr3_aa: CASRPGLAGGRTGELFF; cdr3_nt: TGTGCCAGCAGACCAGGACTAGCGGGGGGGAGAACAGGGGAGCTGTTTTTT; v_call: TRBV7-8; clone_size: -; j_call: TRBJ2-2; d_call: TRBD2
cdr3_aa: CASSLFGQANTGELFF; cdr3_nt: TGTGCCAGCAGCCTTTTTGGGCAGGCGAACACCGGGGAGCTGTTTTTT; v_call: TRBV28; clone_size: -; j_call: TRBJ2-2; d_call: -
cdr3_aa: CASSQEDRITYEQYF; cdr3_nt: TGTGCCAGCAGCCAAGAGGACAGGATAACCTACGAGCAGTACTTC; v_call: TRBV3-1; clone_size: few; j_call: TRBJ2-7; d_call: TRBD1
cdr3_aa: CASSQERGYEQYF; cdr3_nt: TGTGCCAGCAGCCAAGAAAGGGGCTACGAGCAGTACTTC; v_call: TRBV3-1; clone_size: -; j_call: TRBJ2-7; d_call: -
cdr3_aa: CASSLPRQGNYNEQFF; cdr3_nt: TGTGCCAGCAGCTTACCGCGACAGGGAAACTACAATGAGCAGTTCTTC; v_call: TRBV7-8; clone_size: -; j_call: TRBJ2-1; d_call: TRBD1
cdr3_aa: CASSSTTDDGWGNSPLHF; cdr3_nt: TGTGCCAGCAGTTCTACAACTGACGACGGGTGGGGGAATTCACCCCTCCACTTT; v_call: TRBV28; clone_size: -; j_call: TRBJ1-6; d_call: -
cdr3_aa: CASSQDAGGDGNTIYF; cdr3_nt: TGCGCCAGCAGCCAAGATGCAGGGGGTGACGGAAACACCATATATTTT; v_call: TRBV4-3; clone_size: few; j_call: TRBJ1-3; d_call: TRBD1
cdr3_aa: CASSLISGQIAKNIQYF; cdr3_nt: TGTGCCAGCAGCTTAATTAGTGGACAGATAGCCAAAAACATTCAGTACTTC; v_call: TRBV7-2; clone_size: few; j_call: TRBJ2-4; d_call: -
cdr3_aa: CSAGLVGSSYNEQFF; cdr3_nt: TGCAGTGCCGGGCTAGTCGGGAGCTCCTACAATGAGCAGTTCTTC; v_call: TRBV20-1; clone_size: -; j_call: TRBJ2-1; d_call: -
cdr3_aa: CASSQAPAGRGWSNEQFF; cdr3_nt: TGCGCCAGCAGCCAAGCCCCGGCGGGTAGGGGCTGGAGCAATGAGCAGTTCTTC; v_call: TRBV4-1; clone_size: -; j_call: TRBJ2-1; d_call: -
cdr3_aa: CSAREVAGQSSFYEQYF; cdr3_nt: TGCAGTGCTAGAGAGGTTGCGGGACAGAGTTCCTTCTACGAGCAGTACTTC; v_call: TRBV20-1; clone_size: -; j_call: TRBJ2-7; d_call: -
cdr3_aa: CASSAPGQTTYEQYF; cdr3_nt: TGTGCCAGCAGTGCGCCGGGACAGACTACCTACGAGCAGTACTTC; v_call: TRBV25-1; clone_size: -; j_call: TRBJ2-7; d_call: TRBD1
cdr3_aa: CASSFRNAARNIQYF; cdr3_nt: TGTGCCAGCAGTTTTCGAAATGCGGCGCGAAACATTCAGTACTTC; v_call: TRBV28; clone_size: -; j_call: TRBJ2-4; d_call: -
cdr3_aa: CASGYGLAGDNEQFF; cdr3_nt: TGTGCCAGCGGCTACGGACTAGCGGGGGACAATGAGCAGTTCTTC; v_call: TRBV7-9; clone_size: -; j_call: TRBJ2-1; d_call: TRBD2
cdr3_aa: CSARDGRRIGRAQETQYF; cdr3_nt: TGCAGTGCTAGAGATGGAAGGCGAATCGGTAGGGCCCAAGAGACCCAGTACTTC; v_call: TRBV20-1; clone_size: few; j_call: TRBJ2-5; d_call: -
cdr3_aa: CASSQVGPTGTTEAFF; cdr3_nt: TGTGCCAGCAGCCAAGTTGGGCCGACGGGGACTACTGAAGCTTTCTTT; v_call: TRBV14; clone_size: -; j_call: TRBJ1-1; d_call: -
cdr3_aa: CASSQVQGTKFF; cdr3_nt: TGCGCCAGCAGCCAAGTCCAGGGGACCAAGTTCTTC; v_call: TRBV4-1; clone_size: -; j_call: TRBJ2-5; d_call: -
cdr3_aa: CAGSHRYRGQDEQFF; cdr3_nt: TGCGCCGGCAGCCATCGGTACAGGGGGCAGGATGAGCAGTTCTTC; v_call: TRBV4-3; clone_size: few; j_call: TRBJ2-1; d_call: TRBD1
cdr3_aa: CASGKLGVIVEQYF; cdr3_nt: TGTGCCAGCGGGAAACTTGGGGTGATCGTCGAGCAGTACTTC; v_call: TRBV6-5; clone_size: -; j_call: TRBJ2-7; d_call: -
cdr3_aa: CASSRGPGTDTQYF; cdr3_nt: TGTGCCAGCAGTCGGGGGCCGGGCACAGATACGCAGTATTTT; v_call: TRBV7-9; clone_size: few; j_call: TRBJ2-3; d_call: -
cdr3_aa: CAIQGTGGYEQYF; cdr3_nt: TGTGCCATCCAAGGGACAGGGGGGTACGAGCAGTACTTC; v_call: TRBV10-3; clone_size: -; j_call: TRBJ2-7; d_call: TRBD1
cdr3_aa: CASSRTAGGVYEQYF; cdr3_nt: TGTGCCAGCAGCCGCACGGCAGGCGGGGTTTACGAGCAGTACTTC; v_call: TRBV3-1; clone_size: -; j_call: TRBJ2-7; d_call: -
cdr3_aa: CASSQASRGYNEQFF; cdr3_nt: TGTGCCAGCAGCCAAGCCAGCCGGGGTTACAATGAGCAGTTCTTC; v_call: TRBV3-1; clone_size: few; j_call: TRBJ2-1; d_call: -
cdr3_aa: CASRQEGNSYEQYF; cdr3_nt: TGTGCCAGCAGACAGGAGGGGAACTCCTACGAGCAGTACTTC; v_call: TRBV28; clone_size: -; j_call: TRBJ2-7; d_call: -
cdr3_aa: CASSSETDTEAFF; cdr3_nt: TGTGCCAGCAGTTCCGAGACAGACACTGAAGCTTTCTTT; v_call: TRBV9; clone_size: -; j_call: TRBJ1-1; d_call: -
cdr3_aa: CASSESAGVDYEQYF; cdr3_nt: TGTGCCAGCAGTGAATCTGCGGGAGTGGACTACGAGCAGTACTTC; v_call: TRBV25-1; clone_size: once; j_call: TRBJ2-7; d_call: TRBD2
cdr3_aa: CASSTNRGGIGTQYF; cdr3_nt: TGTGCCAGCAGCACAAACAGGGGGGGGATTGGGACCCAGTACTTC; v_call: TRBV7-6; clone_size: few; j_call: TRBJ2-5; d_call: -
cdr3_aa: CASSLSHSPKNIQYF; cdr3_nt: TGTGCCAGCAGCTTATCCCATTCCCCCAAAAACATTCAGTACTTC; v_call: TRBV7-2; clone_size: few; j_call: TRBJ2-4; d_call: -
cdr3_aa: CASSPQGWELFF; cdr3_nt: TGTGCCAGCAGCCCACAGGGGTGGGAGCTGTTTTTT; v_call: TRBV11-2; clone_size: few; j_call: TRBJ2-2; d_call: TRBD1
cdr3_aa: CASSARQGDLYNEQFF; cdr3_nt: TGTGCCAGCAGCGCTCGACAGGGCGATCTCTACAATGAGCAGTTCTTC; v_call: TRBV6-2/TRBV6-3; clone_size: few; j_call: TRBJ2-1; d_call: TRBD1
cdr3_aa: CASSYFEGSNTEAFF; cdr3_nt: TGTGCCAGCAGTTACTTTGAGGGATCGAACACTGAAGCTTTCTTT; v_call: TRBV6-6; clone_size: few; j_call: TRBJ1-1; d_call: -
cdr3_aa: CASSSRWGAPQETQYF; cdr3_nt: TGTGCCAGCAGCTCCAGGTGGGGGGCCCCCCAAGAGACCCAGTACTTC; v_call: TRBV7-8; clone_size: few; j_call: TRBJ2-5; d_call: -
cdr3_aa: CASSPRYTRYEQYF; cdr3_nt: TGTGCCAGCAGTCCCCGTTATACACGGTACGAGCAGTACTTC; v_call: TRBV6-1; clone_size: many; j_call: TRBJ2-7; d_call: -
cdr3_aa: CASSSSLGGGVYGYTF; cdr3_nt: TGTGCCAGCAGTTCCTCATTGGGGGGGGGTGTCTATGGCTACACCTTC; v_call: TRBV6-5; clone_size: -; j_call: TRBJ1-2; d_call: -
cdr3_aa: CASSYSVGLGSSYNEQFF; cdr3_nt: TGTGCCAGCAGTTACTCCGTGGGACTAGGGAGCTCCTACAATGAGCAGTTCTTC; v_call: TRBV6-5; clone_size: -; j_call: TRBJ2-1; d_call: TRBD2
cdr3_aa: CASRTGVVAFF; cdr3_nt: TGTGCCAGCAGGACAGGGGTCGTGGCTTTCTTT; v_call: TRBV12-3/TRBV12-4; clone_size: few; j_call: TRBJ1-1; d_call: TRBD1